This passage covers 14 T cell receptor beta chains from one sample sequenced in a study of blood T cells in healthy people across ages (dated by TCRdb to between 2015 and 2016). The library was generated by 5' RACE. A second PCR of roughly 6 to 11 cycles was run with a J-beta primer mix and a sample-barcoded 5' primer. TCRdb trimmed the raw reads at Q25, called clones with MiXCR and kept productive beta chains. Duplicate CDR3 protein sequences are folded into a single record with the most common DNA and genes. The sample has approximately 1,700,000 distinct CDR3 sequences on record, about 39% of them singletons. 23% of the sample is in the top ten clones. Sequencing was performed on blood. These receptors originate from a human donor in good health.

The J gene is TRBJ1-1, the V gene TRBV9; tentative D call: TRBD1 (5 bases). The CDR3 is 14 amino acids. Per germline, CDR1 SGDLS and CDR2 YYNGEE. The V end lost 2 bases, the J end lost 3 bases, and 11 bases lay between the germline ends. DNA of the CDR3: TGTGCCAGCAGCGTGGGGATCAGGGACACTGAAGCTTTCTTT. It translates to CASSVGIRDTEAFF.

This clonotype has just a few counts. This sequence joins TRBV10-3 and TRBJ2-7; tentatively, D is TRBD2 (7 bases). CDR1 and CDR2 (germline): ENHRY, SYGVKD. The CDR3 is 16 amino acids. Trimming took 1 base from V and 9 from J, leaving 22 bases between them. CDR3 sequence (DNA): TGTGCCATCAGTGAGTGGGGGGCAGAGCCCTCGGGGGGGCAGTACTTC. It is translated as CAISEWGAEPSGGQYF.

The chain has TRBV20-1 and TRBJ1-4; 7 bases fit TRBD1. V shed 3 bases, J shed 8 bases, and the junction held 9 bases outside the gene matches. The germline V gene has CDR1 DFQATT and CDR2 SNEGSKA (reference sequence). This CDR3 region has 14 residues. For the CDR3, the DNA is TGCAGTGCTAGGGACGGGACAGCGGAAGAAAAACTGTTTTTT. Amino acid sequence: CSARDGTAEEKLFF.

This clonotype has just a few counts. The rearrangement joins TRBV7-9 to TRBJ2-1; 7 nucleotides line up with TRBD1. CDR1 is SEHNR and CDR2 is FQNEAQ in the germline V gene (reference sequence). V was pared by 6 bases and J by 5 bases, with 10 bases of the junction left unmatched. CDR3 length: 15 residues. Here the CDR3 reads CASRPTGVYDNEQFF. In nucleotides, the CDR3 is TGTGCCAGCAGGCCAACAGGGGTGTACGACAATGAGCAGTTCTTC.

This sequence joins TRBV6-5 and TRBJ2-7; the D gene is possibly TRBD1 (5 bases). The CDR3 spans 14 residues. Germline loops: CDR1 MNHEY, CDR2 SVGAGI. Trimming pared 5 bases from V and 5 bases from J, leaving 16 bases between. The DNA of the CDR3 is TGTGCCAGCAGTCGGGTAATGACAGCTGACGAGCAGTACTTC. This encodes CASSRVMTADEQYF.

J is TRBJ1-5 and V is TRBV5-1; D is possibly TRBD1 (5 bases). V was shortened by 2 bases and J by 1 base, with 13 bases between the two germline ends. Germline CDR1 SGHRS, CDR2 YFSETQ. CDR3 length equals 16 residues. The CDR3 DNA reads TGCGCCAGCAGCTTTGGGCAGGGAGGGAGCAATCAGCCCCAGCATTTT. Translating it yields CASSFGQGGSNQPQHF.

The CDR3 protein is CASSPFGTGGIYGYTF. The CDR3 DNA reads TGTGCCAGCAGCCCATTTGGGACAGGGGGTATCTATGGCTACACCTTC. The chain uses TRBV7-9 and TRBJ1-2; the match to TRBD1 covers 11 bases. The CDR3 is 16 amino acids. The ends lost 5 bases at V and 4 bases at J; junction bases unmatched: 9. Germline loops: CDR1 SEHNR, CDR2 FQNEAQ (reference sequence).

This chain uses TRBV7-8 with TRBJ2-1; 9 nucleotides align to TRBD1. The CDR3 runs to 14 residues. Germline V CDR1 and CDR2: SGHVS, FQNEAQ. Trimming cost V 2 bases and J 9 bases; bases outside gene matches: 5. For the CDR3, the DNA is TGTGCCAGCAGCTTACAGGGACAGGGTCGTGAGCAGTTCTTC. Amino acids: CASSLQGQGREQFF.

The sample holds a few counts of this clonotype. CDR3 amino acids: CSVEKGMVQETQYF. The CDR3 DNA sequence: TGCAGCGTTGAAAAGGGAATGGTACAAGAGACCCAGTACTTC. The chain has TRBV29-1 and TRBJ2-5; D gene ambiguous. The V gene's germline CDR1 is SQVTM and CDR2 ANQGSEA. The CDR3 consists of 14 residues. V was trimmed by 2 bases and J by 2 bases, leaving 12 bases between them.

This clonotype was picked up many times. The CDR3, as DNA: TGTGCCAGCAGTTACTTGGGGGTCTCCTACGAGCAGTACTTC. This gives the protein CASSYLGVSYEQYF. The rearrangement joins TRBV6-5 to TRBJ2-7; perhaps D is TRBD1 or TRBD2 (5 bases each). The V end was cut by 1 base, the J end by 0 bases, with 7 bases between. CDR3 length: 14 residues. Germline loops: CDR1 MNHEY, CDR2 SVGAGI.

This sequence joins TRBV7-2 and TRBJ2-3; D gene unclear. The V gene lost 1 base and the J gene lost 2 bases, with 10 bases spanning the gap. Germline loops: CDR1 SGHTA, CDR2 FQGNSA. The CDR3 runs 15 residues. CDR3 sequence (DNA): TGTGCCAGCAGCTTAGAGGCCGCTTTCACAGATACGCAGTATTTT. Translated: CASSLEAAFTDTQYF.

V usage is TRBV12-3 or TRBV12-4 and J usage is TRBJ2-3; a possible D gene is TRBD2 (5 bases). The ends were cut back, 5 bases at V and 4 bases at J, with 10 bases in the middle. This CDR3 is built from 13 residues. CDR3 amino acids: CASSRERADTQYF. The CDR3, as DNA: TGTGCCAGCAGTAGAGAGAGGGCAGATACGCAGTATTTT.

Remarks on this clonotype: This CDR3 fails to terminate in the conserved phenylalanine or tryptophan, so it likely reflects a read error. The rearrangement joins TRBV7-3 to TRBJ2-2; no firm D call. The CDR3 consists of 15 residues. The V end was cut by 4 bases, the J end by 7 bases, with 16 bases between. The germline CDR1 and CDR2 sequences are SGHTA and FQGTGA. CDR3 nucleotide sequence: TGTGCCAGCAGCTATTCTAGTCCTAGGGACGGGGAGCTGTTTTTG. This gives the protein CASSYSSPRDGELFL.

The chain couples TRBV4-2 to TRBJ2-2; possibly TRBD2 for D (7 bases). From germline, CDR1 is LGHNA and CDR2 YNFKEQ. Deletions cut 0 bases from V and 6 bases from J, with 11 bases between. CDR3 length equals 15 residues. CDR3 nucleotides: TGTGCCAGCAGCCAAGAGAGGGGGGGCCCCGGGGAGCTGTTTTTT. Translating gives CASSQERGGPGELFF.